Presented here are 15 T cell receptor beta chains from one specimen sequenced in a study of T cells after yellow fever vaccination. In TCRdb, the 5' RACE reads were re-called with MiXCR into one record per CDR3 protein. The repertoire holds 610,000 or so distinct CDR3 sequences, with 9% to 15% as singletons. Specimen: PBMCs, collected on the day of the yellow fever booster vaccination. The receptors derive from a man aged 25-45 years who received the YFV17D yellow fever vaccine.

This rearrangement joins TRBV5-1 to TRBJ1-2, with D maybe TRBD1 (6 bases). The CDR3 length is 15 residues. CDR1 SGHRS and CDR2 YFSETQ come from the germline V gene. V was cut by 2 bases and J by 4 bases, with 15 bases left in between. The CDR3, as DNA: TGCGCCAGCAGCTTTCTGGGGGGCAGCGGCTATGGCTACACCTTC. The encoded protein is CASSFLGGSGYGYTF.

The CDR3 region has the DNA TGTGCCAGCAGCCCCCCCTCTGTTTTCTCGCTCAATGAGCAGTTCTTC. It is translated as CASSPPSVFSLNEQFF. This sequence joins TRBV7-8 and TRBJ2-1; D unclear. The CDR3 runs 16 residues. The V and J ends lost 5 bases and 6 bases respectively, with 20 bases between them. In germline, CDR1 is SGHVS, CDR2 FQNEAQ.

This clonotype was seen only a few times. V usage is TRBV5-1 and J usage is TRBJ2-7, with TRBD1 identical over 7 bases. This CDR3 has 14 residues. The germline V gene encodes CDR1 SGHRS and CDR2 YFSETQ. V gave up 4 bases and J gave up 1 base; unmatched junction bases: 5. CDR3 coding DNA: TGCGCCAGCAGCGTCGGCAGGGGGTCCTACGAGCAGTACTTC. Protein sequence: CASSVGRGSYEQYF. Full variable domain (remainder filled in from reference TRBV5-1 and TRBJ2-7): KAGVTQTPRYLIKTRGQQVTLSCSPISGHRSVSWYQQTPGQGLQFLFEYFSETQRNKGNFPGRFSGRQFSNSRSEMNVSTLELGDSALYLCASSVGRGSYEQYFGPGTRLTVT.

The J gene is TRBJ1-2, the V gene TRBV4-3, with D unclear. V was cut by 0 bases and J by 8 bases, with 16 bases left in between. The length of the CDR3 is 15 residues. Germline V gene lookup returns CDR1 LGHNA and CDR2 YSLEER. In nucleotides, the CDR3 is TGCGCCAGCAGCCAAGATATTACGGTAGTTGGGGGCTACACCTTC. Residues: CASSQDITVVGGYTF.

V and J are TRBV6-1 and TRBJ2-3; D is unresolved. The V end lost 7 bases, the J end lost 0 bases, and 11 bases lay between the germline ends. The CDR3 extends over 14 amino acids. Germline lookup yields CDR1 MNHNS and CDR2 SASEGT. The CDR3 reads CASKQTASTDTQYF. The CDR3 DNA follows: TGTGCCAGCAAGCAAACAGCTAGCACAGATACGCAGTATTTT.

This clonotype was recorded a few times. The chain uses TRBV11-2 and TRBJ2-7, with TRBD1 identical over 8 bases. The CDR3 is 14 amino acids. Germline loops: CDR1 SGHAT, CDR2 FQNNGV. The J segment lost 4 bases and the V segment lost 1 base, leaving 3 bases of the junction unmatched. DNA for the CDR3: TGTGCCAGCAGCTTAGGGACAGGGAAGTACGAGCAGTACTTC. Translation: CASSLGTGKYEQYF.

There are a few counts of this clonotype. The chain uses TRBV29-1 and TRBJ2-1, with D possibly being TRBD2 (6 bases). The CDR3 spans 16 residues. Germline loops: CDR1 SQVTM, CDR2 ANQGSEA. V shed 6 bases and J shed 0 bases, with 18 bases lying between them. The CDR3 region has the DNA TGCAGCGTCCCCACCCTAGCGCTGAGCTCCTACAATGAGCAGTTCTTC. Translating it yields CSVPTLALSSYNEQFF.

The chain links TRBV7-9 to TRBJ1-2, with D perhaps TRBD1 (6 bases). CDR3 length equals 14 residues. V lost 10 bases, J lost 4 bases, and 19 bases lay in between. Per the germline V gene, CDR1 is SEHNR and CDR2 is FQNEAQ (reference sequence). The CDR3 region is CATVSLQGTYGYTF. In DNA form, the CDR3 reads TGTGCCACCGTATCTCTACAGGGTACCTATGGCTACACCTTC.

The rearrangement uses TRBV23-1 and TRBJ2-7; no clear D gene. TRBV23-1 belongs to the ORF category, with a function that is uncertain. The CDR3 is made up of 14 amino acids. Trimming left V 0 bases short and J 2 bases short, with 8 bases between. The CDR3 sequence is CASSQSVAAYEQYF. The CDR3 nucleotides read TGCGCCAGCAGTCAATCGGTGGCAGCCTACGAGCAGTACTTC.

This clonotype came up a few times. The chain uses TRBV5-1 and TRBJ2-6; TRBD1 matches 9 bases. The CDR3 length is 18 residues. Germline CDR1 SGHRS, CDR2 YFSETQ. The junction had 9 bases not matched to a gene; V was cut back by 4 bases and J by 1 base. The CDR3 region has the DNA TGCGCCAGCAGCGCAACCGGGACAGGGTTTTCTGGGGCCAACGTCCTGACTTTC. This encodes CASSATGTGFSGANVLTF.

This sequence joins TRBV7-2 and TRBJ2-2, with D unclear. The length of the CDR3 is 16 residues. V was trimmed by 5 bases and J by 0 bases, leaving 13 bases between them. From germline, CDR1 is SGHTA and CDR2 FQGNSA. The CDR3 DNA reads as TGTGCCAGCAGCCCCCGGGCAATCGCGAACACCGGGGAGCTGTTTTTT. This translates into CASSPRAIANTGELFF.

The gene calls are TRBV29-1 and TRBJ2-1, with 12 bases lining up with TRBD1. The junction had 5 bases not matched to a gene; V was cut back by 5 bases and J by 9 bases. There are 13 residues in the CDR3. CDR1 is SQVTM, CDR2 ANQGSEA, per germline. In DNA form, the CDR3 reads TGCAGCGTTTTGGGACAGGGGGCCGGTGAGCAGTTCTTC. It is translated as CSVLGQGAGEQFF.

This clonotype was counted a few times. The chain has TRBV5-1 and TRBJ1-2, with D possibly matching TRBD1 (5 bases). Trimming pared 2 bases from V and 3 bases from J, leaving 11 bases between. The germline CDR1 and CDR2 sequences are SGHRS and YFSETQ. CDR3 length: 14 residues. CDR3 sequence (DNA): TGCGCCAGCAGCTTTGGCAGGGAAGACTATGGCTACACCTTC. This translates into CASSFGREDYGYTF.

This clonotype was detected only a few times. CDR3 sequence (DNA): TGCAGTGCTAAGACTAGGAATCACGAGCAGTACTTC. Translation: CSAKTRNHEQYF. The V call is TRBV20-1, the J call TRBJ2-7; tentatively, D is TRBD2 (6 bases). Germline-derived CDR1 and CDR2 are DFQATT and SNEGSKA (reference sequence). The V end was cut by 4 bases, the J end by 5 bases, with 12 bases between. CDR3 length equals 12 residues.

The chain combines TRBV10-1 with TRBJ2-7; unclear D gene. V was clipped by 0 bases and J by 9 bases, with 12 bases between them. In germline, CDR1 is WNHNN, CDR2 SYGVQD (reference sequence). The CDR3 runs to 13 residues. The CDR3: CASSESKAARQYF. In nucleotides, the CDR3 is TGCGCCAGCAGTGAGTCGAAGGCGGCAAGGCAGTACTTC.